The 21 T cell receptor beta chains listed next were all sequenced from one sample in a study of Ad26.COV2.S vaccination and SARS-CoV-2 variants. TCRdb's table, derived via immunoSEQ multiplex PCR, lists solely in-frame clones and lacks some. This sample has around 100,000 clones, with roughly 85% found just once. This specimen consisted of peripheral blood, obtained after recovery from COVID-19. The receptor source for this set is a human donor who had recovered from COVID-19.

The CDR3, as DNA: TGTGCCAGCACTAGGACTGATTTGAACACTGAAGCTTTCTTT. This translates into CASTRTDLNTEAFF. This chain links TRBV9 with TRBJ1-1; D ambiguous. This CDR3 is 14 amino acids long. The ends were cut back, 6 bases at V and 0 bases at J, with 12 bases in the middle. Germline V gene lookup returns CDR1 SGDLS and CDR2 YYNGEE. Combining the CDR3 with reference TRBV9 and TRBJ1-1 gives the whole variable domain DSGVTQTPKHLITATGQRVTLRCSPRSGDLSVYWYQQSLDQGLQFLIQYYNGEERAKGNILERFSAQQFPDLHSELNLSSLELGDSALYFCASTRTDLNTEAFFGQGTRLTVV.

CDR3 sequence reads: CASSDGTVANSPLHF. The CDR3 bases are TGTGCCAGCAGCGACGGGACCGTAGCAAATTCACCCCTCCACTTT. This sequence joins TRBV7-9 and TRBJ1-6; tentative D call: TRBD1 (5 bases). Trimming shortened V by 5 bases and J by 7 bases, and 15 bases separated the two germline ends. CDR3 length equals 15 residues. CDR1 is SEHNR and CDR2 is FQNEAQ in the germline V gene (reference sequence).

This clone was found a few times. The chain links TRBV19 to TRBJ2-1, with 9 bases lining up with TRBD2. The CDR3 has 17 amino acids. Trimming at V came to 5 bases and at J to 0 bases, leaving 8 bases not matched to a gene. Germline V lookup: CDR1 LNHDA, CDR2 SQIVND (reference sequence). The CDR3 bases are TGTGCCAGTAGTGCCCTGACTAGCGGAGTCTCCTACAATGAGCAGTTCTTC. As protein: CASSALTSGVSYNEQFF. Full variable domain (missing parts from reference TRBV19 and TRBJ2-1): DGGITQSPKYLFRKEGQNVTLSCEQNLNHDAMYWYRQDPGQGLRLIYYSQIVNDFQKGDIAEGYSVSREKKESFPLTVTSAQKNPTAFYLCASSALTSGVSYNEQFFGPGTRLTVL.

This sequence joins TRBV29-1 and TRBJ2-2, with D possibly TRBD2 on 6 matching bases. This CDR3 region has 12 residues. Germline V gene data show CDR1 as SQVTM and CDR2 as ANQGSEA. Trimming removed 5 bases from V and 6 bases from J, with 10 bases in between. CDR3 coding DNA: TGCAGCGTTCAAACGGGGGCCGGGGAGCTGTTTTTT. Translating it yields CSVQTGAGELFF.

The genes are TRBV28 and TRBJ1-5, with D maybe TRBD1 (5 bases). This CDR3 is 16 amino acids long. Germline values: CDR1 MDHEN, CDR2 SYDVKM. Trimming stripped 7 bases from V and 6 bases from J, with 22 bases between. CDR3 sequence: CASINGREGVRQPQHF. The CDR3 DNA sequence: TGTGCCAGCATCAATGGGAGGGAAGGGGTTCGTCAGCCCCAGCATTTT.

This CDR3 is CASSEDQGLPQHF. The CDR3 coding sequence is TGTGCCAGCAGTGAAGATCAGGGCCTCCCCCAGCATTTT. The chain uses TRBV6-1 and TRBJ1-5, with D perhaps TRBD1 (5 bases). The V end was cut by 1 base, the J end by 10 bases, with 11 bases between. There are 13 residues in the CDR3. The germline gives CDR1 MNHNS, CDR2 SASEGT.

In DNA form, the CDR3 reads TGCGCCAGCAGCTTGGGGGTCGGGGCAAGCCACCAAGAGACCCAGTACTTC. This sequence encodes CASSLGVGASHQETQYF. The chain uses TRBV5-1 and TRBJ2-5; D is possibly TRBD1 or TRBD2 (5 bases each). Trimming took 0 bases from V and 0 from J, leaving 15 bases between them. CDR1 and CDR2 (germline): SGHRS, YFSETQ. There are 17 residues in the CDR3.

The rearrangement links TRBV19 to TRBJ2-7; 8 bases map to TRBD1. Trimming removed 6 bases from V and 2 bases from J; junction bases left unmatched: 9. The CDR3 length is 15 residues. Germline V gene data show CDR1 as LNHDA and CDR2 as SQIVND (reference sequence). CDR3 protein: CASRETGVAAYEQYF. Written as DNA, the CDR3 is TGTGCCAGTAGAGAGACAGGGGTTGCGGCCTACGAGCAGTACTTC. The whole variable domain, filled in from reference TRBV19 and TRBJ2-7, reads DGGITQSPKYLFRKEGQNVTLSCEQNLNHDAMYWYRQDPGQGLRLIYYSQIVNDFQKGDIAEGYSVSREKKESFPLTVTSAQKNPTAFYLCASRETGVAAYEQYFGPGTRLTVT.

V is TRBV3-1 (or the pseudogene TRBV3-2) and J is TRBJ1-1, with unresolved D. Germline lookup yields CDR1 LGHDT and CDR2 YNNKEL (reference sequence). This CDR3 contains 21 residues. Trimming pared 0 bases from V and 1 base from J, leaving 27 bases between. CDR3: CASSQDLGSAFEQSQNTEAFF. In DNA, the CDR3 is TGTGCCAGCAGCCAAGACCTTGGATCGGCGTTCGAACAGTCCCAGAACACTGAAGCTTTCTTT.

The table lists this clone with a count of one. The chain links TRBV27 to TRBJ2-6; the D is unclear. From germline, CDR1 is MNHEY and CDR2 SMNVEV (reference sequence). The CDR3 is 14 amino acids. V lost 5 bases and J 0 bases, leaving 5 bases between the germline ends. The CDR3 spells CASSPFSGANVLTF. DNA of the CDR3: TGTGCCAGCAGTCCCTTCTCTGGGGCCAACGTCCTGACTTTC.

V and J are TRBV29-1 and TRBJ2-7; 7 bases fit TRBD2. Trimming cost V 7 bases and J 1 base; bases outside gene matches: 7. The CDR3 has 13 residues. CDR1 and CDR2 (germline): SQVTM, ANQGSEA. CDR3 in DNA: TGCAGCGGGGGGTTGGGACTATCCTACGAGCAGTACTTC. This translates into CSGGLGLSYEQYF.

The V gene is TRBV28, the J gene TRBJ1-4, with a possible D match to TRBD1 (6 bases). The V gene lost 8 bases and the J gene lost 4 bases, with 14 bases spanning the gap. The CDR3 length is 14 residues. In germline, CDR1 is MDHEN, CDR2 SYDVKM. CDR3 sequence (DNA): TGTGCCAGCGGTGGGACAAATCATAATGAAAAACTGTTTTTT. Translation gives CASGGTNHNEKLFF. The complete variable domain, with remaining parts taken from reference TRBV28 and TRBJ1-4, reads DVKVTQSSRYLVKRTGEKVFLECVQDMDHENMFWYRQDPGLGLRLIYFSYDVKMKEKGDIPEGYSVSREKKERFSLILESASTNQTSMYLCASGGTNHNEKLFFGSGTQLSVL.

This chain's CDR3 is CASSSTSTGLRNNEQFF. CDR3 DNA: TGTGCCAGCAGTTCCACGTCGACAGGGCTAAGAAACAATGAGCAGTTCTTC. This chain connects TRBV27 to TRBJ2-1, with 7 bases fitting TRBD1. V lost 4 bases to trimming and J lost 5 bases; unmatched junction nucleotides: 14. Germline V CDR1 and CDR2: MNHEY, SMNVEV (reference sequence). The CDR3 loop spans 17 amino acids.

This rearrangement joins TRBV11-3 to TRBJ2-7, with TRBD1 as a possible D gene (5 bases). This CDR3 region has 18 residues. V lost 0 bases, J lost 0 bases, and 18 bases lay in between. Germline-derived CDR1 and CDR2 are SGHNT and YENEEA. The CDR3 is CASSLDFRGAASSYEQYF. The CDR3, as DNA: TGTGCCAGCAGCTTAGATTTTAGGGGCGCGGCTAGCTCCTACGAGCAGTACTTC.

V is TRBV28 and J is TRBJ2-5; D might be TRBD1 (6 bases). The CDR3 consists of 13 residues. V was cut by 5 bases and J by 2 bases, with 9 bases left in between. Germline V gene sequence: CDR1 MDHEN, CDR2 SYDVKM. The CDR3 loop is CASSRDKQETQYF. CDR3 coding DNA: TGTGCCAGCAGTCGGGACAAACAAGAGACCCAGTACTTC.

The V and J genes are TRBV5-1 and TRBJ2-7; 7 bases fit TRBD1. The CDR3 extends over 17 amino acids. The germline CDR1 and CDR2 sequences are SGHRS and YFSETQ. Trimming cost V 0 bases and J 2 bases; bases outside gene matches: 11. The chain's CDR3 is CASSLGPLGTATYEQYF. CDR3 DNA: TGCGCCAGCAGCTTGGGCCCCCTCGGGACAGCAACCTACGAGCAGTACTTC.

The V and J genes are TRBV7-2 and TRBJ2-1; D unclear. The CDR3 totals 15 residues. V lost 0 bases and J lost 3, with 9 bases in between. Germline V gene sequence: CDR1 SGHTA, CDR2 FQGNSA. The CDR3 coding sequence is TGTGCCAGCAGCTTAGCTGGCCAGGTCTACAATGAGCAGTTCTTC. This codes for CASSLAGQVYNEQFF.

This chain links TRBV9 with TRBJ2-1; 11 positions agree with TRBD2. The ends lost 0 bases at V and 7 bases at J; junction bases unmatched: 0. The CDR3 has 14 residues. Germline CDR1 SGDLS, CDR2 YYNGEE. The DNA of the CDR3 is TGTGCCAGCAGCGTAGGGACTAGCGGGAATGAGCAGTTCTTC. This encodes CASSVGTSGNEQFF.

This clone was seen at least ten times. The chain couples TRBV15 to TRBJ1-1; D remains ambiguous. The V gene lost 5 bases and the J gene lost 5 bases, with 9 bases spanning the gap. Germline CDR1 and CDR2: LNHNV and YYDKDF (reference sequence). The CDR3 runs to 12 residues. The CDR3 nucleotides read TGTGCCACCAGCGCTGGGAGGACTGAAGCTTTCTTT. Its protein product is CATSAGRTEAFF.

This clone was recorded only once. The chain joins TRBV5-6 to TRBJ1-3, with 7 bases identical to TRBD1. With V trimmed by 0 bases and J by 0 bases, 6 bases remained unmatched. The germline CDR1 and CDR2 sequences are SGHDT and YYEEEE. The CDR3 length is 17 residues. The CDR3 nucleotides are TGTGCCAGCAGCTTGGCCGACAGGGTGGACTCTGGAAACACCATATATTTT. The encoded protein is CASSLADRVDSGNTIYF.

V and J are TRBV4-1 and TRBJ1-1; 9 nucleotides agree with TRBD1. The trim removed 1 base at V and 0 bases at J, leaving 3 bases unmatched. The CDR3 loop spans 16 amino acids. Germline CDR1 is MGHRA and CDR2 is YSYEKL. The CDR3 coding sequence is TGCGCCAGCAGCCAAGTCGGGACAGGGATGAACACTGAAGCTTTCTTT. This codes for CASSQVGTGMNTEAFF.